What follows is one T cell receptor beta chain and its context. The study extracted blood RNA from unsorted whole blood and also extracted germline DNA. This sample was taken from a study of tumor-infiltrating lymphocytes in primary liver carcinoma. Background on the study: Productive TCRbeta read yields ran from roughly 3.6 to 7.1 million per sample and were similar between tissues.

Germline CDR1 SQVTM, CDR2 ANQGSEA. Trimming shortened V by 3 bases and J by 5 bases, and 8 bases separated the two germline ends. CDR3 length: 12 amino acids. Researchers generated TCR beta cDNA from approximately 520 ng of total RNA, relying on a constant-region primer. For TCR beta, libraries were produced by three nested multiplex PCR rounds using slightly modified ARM-PCR. A C-beta reverse primer was combined with TRBV1-TRBV30 forward primers in the first two PCR rounds, and each round had ten to eleven cycles. Via MiXCR, TCRdb re-called the multiplex PCR reads, giving one row per CDR3 protein. The sample shows 310,000 or so distinct CDR3 sequences, approximately 54% of them seen only once.

The J gene is TRBJ2-1, the V gene TRBV29-1; D is unclear. The clonotype comes from a young woman with primary liver carcinoma and hepatitis B virus infection. The specimen was peripheral blood. The CDR3 loop is CSVEKGHNEQFF. The CDR3 DNA reads as TGCAGCGTTGAGAAAGGGCACAATGAGCAGTTCTTC.